Listed below are T cell receptor beta chains from one sample, sequenced in a study of blood T cells in healthy people across ages. MiXCR, run by TCRdb on the 5' RACE reads, gives a single entry per CDR3 protein. Among approximately 850,000 distinct CDR3 sequences listed, roughly 64% were seen once. The sequenced material came from blood. Receptor source: a man aged 25-45 years in good health. The CDR3 runs from the conserved cysteine through the conserved F or W. D genes are given only for firm matches. Not every row has a clone size; where given, it reads once, few, many or a size class.

length	size	V	J	D	DNA	CDR3
13	NA	TRBV7-9	TRBJ2-1	NA	TGTGCCAGCAGCTTTGCGGGGTACAATGAGCAGTTCTTC	CASSFAGYNEQFF
13	NA	TRBV12-3/TRBV12-4	TRBJ2-7	TRBD1	TGTGCCAGCAGCAACAGGGGACCCTACGAGCAGTACTTC	CASSNRGPYEQYF
14	NA	TRBV7-2	TRBJ2-2	TRBD1	TGTGCCGGCTCACAGGGGGCGAACACCGGGGAGCTGTTTTTT	CAGSQGANTGELFF
14	NA	TRBV11-2	TRBJ2-5	NA	TGTGCCAGCAGCCTCACCATCTTTTTGGAGACCCAGTACTTC	CASSLTIFLETQYF
11	few	TRBV6-2/TRBV6-3	TRBJ2-7	NA	TGTGCCAGCAGTCAAATATACGAGCAGTACTTC	CASSQIYEQYF
21	once	TRBV9	TRBJ2-1	TRBD1	TGTGCCAGCAGCGGCCGCCAATTACCGGGACAGGTTCAACTAGGGGGAAATGAGCAGTTCTTC	CASSGRQLPGQVQLGGNEQFF
15	NA	TRBV3-1	TRBJ1-2	NA	TGTGCCAGCAGCCAAGAGTTGGATCCAATCTTTGGCTACACCTTC	CASSQELDPIFGYTF
13	NA	TRBV3-1	TRBJ1-1	NA	TGTGCCAGCAGCCAAGAGGGAATATCCAAAGCTTTCTTT	CASSQEGISKAFF
16	NA	TRBV6-5	TRBJ2-6	NA	TGTGCCAGCAGTCCCCTACCTGAAGGTTGGGCCAACGTCCTGACTTTC	CASSPLPEGWANVLTF
14	NA	TRBV12-3/TRBV12-4	TRBJ1-6	TRBD1	TGTGCCAGCGGCCCAACAGGGGATGGATCACCCCTCCACTTT	CASGPTGDGSPLHF
14	NA	TRBV29-1	TRBJ2-1	TRBD1	TGCAGCGTTGAGACAGGGGGCTTCGACAATGAGCAGTTCTTC	CSVETGGFDNEQFF
14	few	TRBV20-1	TRBJ1-2	TRBD1	TGCAGTGCCCCCGACAGGGAATTTGTTCGGGGCTACACCTTC	CSAPDREFVRGYTF
15	once	TRBV12-3/TRBV12-4	TRBJ1-1	NA	TGTGCCAGCAGACAACAGACAGCGGCCTTTTTCCGAGCTTTCTTT	CASRQQTAAFFRAFF
16	NA	TRBV14	TRBJ1-1	NA	TGTGCCAGCAGCCAAGATCTGGGGATGGTGAACACTGAAGCTTTCTTT	CASSQDLGMVNTEAFF
14	NA	TRBV29-1	TRBJ2-1	TRBD2	TGCAGCGTGGGGGGGACTCAGCGGGCTCATGAGCAGTTCTTC	CSVGGTQRAHEQFF
14	NA	TRBV10-3	TRBJ2-5	NA	TGTGCCATCAGCCTCGGACAGAACCAAGAGACCCAGTACTTC	CAISLGQNQETQYF
15	once	TRBV9	TRBJ2-2	NA	TGTGCCAGCAGCGTCAGCGGAGTGAACACCGGGGAGCTGTTTTTT	CASSVSGVNTGELFF
21	NA	TRBV4-2	TRBJ2-3	TRBD2	TGTGCCAGCAGCCAAGAGCCGCACCCCCTTCTAGCGGGAGGGCCTGGAGATACGCAGTATTTT	CASSQEPHPLLAGGPGDTQYF
12	NA	TRBV7-8	TRBJ2-3	NA	TGTGCCAGCAGCTTTGACCAACCCCGGCAGTATTTT	CASSFDQPRQYF
14	NA	TRBV11-2	TRBJ2-3	NA	TGTGCCAGCAATGGCCGGACTAGCACAGATACGCAGTATTTT	CASNGRTSTDTQYF
15	NA	TRBV20-1	TRBJ2-5	NA	TGCAGTGCTAGAGAGGTTGGGCCAGGGCAAGAGACCCAGTACTTC	CSAREVGPGQETQYF
15	NA	TRBV6-5	TRBJ1-6	TRBD1	TGTGCCAGCAGTTATGGGACAGGGGATAATTCACCCCTCCACTTT	CASSYGTGDNSPLHF
16	NA	TRBV4-1	TRBJ2-3	NA	TGCGCCAGCAGCCACCCGACTACGTTTAGCACAGATACGCAGTATTTT	CASSHPTTFSTDTQYF
14	NA	TRBV7-2	TRBJ1-2	NA	TGTGCCAGCAGCGTTGATTCTTTTAACTATGGCTACACCTTC	CASSVDSFNYGYTF
14	once	TRBV5-1	TRBJ2-3	TRBD2	TGCGCCAGCAGCTTCGGTAGCGGGAGCGATACGCAGTATTTT	CASSFGSGSDTQYF
13	few	TRBV20-1	TRBJ1-2	NA	TGCAGTGCTAGAGGACCGGGGACATATGGCTACACCTTC	CSARGPGTYGYTF
13	NA	TRBV6-5	TRBJ2-7	TRBD2	TGTGCCAGCAGACGGACTAGCGGCTACGAGCAGTACTTC	CASRRTSGYEQYF
17	once	TRBV6-6	TRBJ2-7	TRBD1	TGTGCCAGCAGTTCGGCTCCAGGGGGCTTGCAGGACTACGAGCAGTACTTC	CASSSAPGGLQDYEQYF
14	NA	TRBV12-3/TRBV12-4	TRBJ1-3	NA	TGTGCCAGCAGATCCCAGAACTCTGGAAACACCATATATTTT	CASRSQNSGNTIYF
16	NA	TRBV18	TRBJ2-6	NA	TGTGCCAGCTCCCCGCGCCTAGGGGCTGGGGCCAACGTCCTGACTTTC	CASSPRLGAGANVLTF
16	NA	TRBV20-1	TRBJ1-5	TRBD1	TGCAGTGCTAGAGATTGGCGGGACAGCCCCAATCAGCCCCAGCATTTT	CSARDWRDSPNQPQHF
14	NA	TRBV20-1	TRBJ1-2	NA	TGCAGTGCTGCCTTGGGCCCGATTTCGGGGGGCTACACCTTC	CSAALGPISGGYTF
13	NA	TRBV4-1	TRBJ1-1	NA	TGCGCCAGCAGCCAAGACGAGTGGACTGAAGCTTTCTTT	CASSQDEWTEAFF
14	few	TRBV3-1	TRBJ1-2	TRBD1	TGTGCCAGCACCGAACGAGGGGACAGGGTTGGCTACACCTTC	CASTERGDRVGYTF
16	NA	TRBV18	TRBJ2-1	TRBD2	TGTGCCAGCTCACCGATGCTAGCGGGGGGACGCAATGAGCAGTTCTTC	CASSPMLAGGRNEQFF
15	few	TRBV5-6	TRBJ2-4	NA	TGTGCCAGCAGCCACGAGCAAACGGGGGTTGACATTCAGTACTTC	CASSHEQTGVDIQYF
16	NA	TRBV7-9	TRBJ2-7	TRBD1	TGTGCCAGCAGCTTAGCGGGGACAGGGGGGCCGGGCGAGCAGTACTTC	CASSLAGTGGPGEQYF
14	once	TRBV29-1	TRBJ2-1	TRBD2	TGCAGCGTTTCCACTAGCGGGAGTGGGGAGGAGCAGTTCTTC	CSVSTSGSGEEQFF
15	few	TRBV20-1	TRBJ2-7	NA	TGCAGTGCTTTCCGTGGGGATTTGGCGGTCTACGAGCAGTACTTC	CSAFRGDLAVYEQYF
13	few	TRBV2	TRBJ2-7	NA	TGTGCCAGCAGTGCCGTCCTGGATTACGAGCAGTACTTC	CASSAVLDYEQYF
14	once	TRBV5-5	TRBJ1-4	TRBD1	TGTGCCAGCAGCCACGGACAGGGTTACGAAAAACTGTTTTTT	CASSHGQGYEKLFF
13	many	TRBV20-1	TRBJ1-6	NA	TGCAGTGCTACCGGGACCCCGATTTCACCCCTCCACTTT	CSATGTPISPLHF
15	NA	TRBV27	TRBJ2-7	TRBD1	TGTGCCAGCAGTCTCACAGGGGGTGTTACCTACGAGCAGTACTTC	CASSLTGGVTYEQYF
18	many	TRBV6-1	TRBJ2-2	NA	TGTGCCAGCAGTGAAGGCGTCTATCGAGGTTTCAACACCGGGGAGCTGTTTTTT	CASSEGVYRGFNTGELFF
16	few	TRBV4-2	TRBJ2-6	NA	TGTGCCAGCAGCCAAGATGTAGGGACTGGGGCCAACGTCCTGACTTTC	CASSQDVGTGANVLTF
14	NA	TRBV20-1	TRBJ2-3	NA	TGCAGTGCTAGAGGGCCCGCCCGAGTGGATACGCAGTATTTT	CSARGPARVDTQYF
13	NA	TRBV3-1	TRBJ1-2	TRBD1	TGTGCCAGCGCCAGGGGACAGGGAAATGGCTACACCTTC	CASARGQGNGYTF
12	NA	TRBV2	TRBJ2-7	NA	TGTGCCAGCAGTGAGGACCTCAGGAACCAGTACTTC	CASSEDLRNQYF
14	NA	TRBV28	TRBJ2-3	NA	TGTGCCAGCAGGGGAATCCGGGCCACAGATACGCAGTATTTT	CASRGIRATDTQYF
16	NA	TRBV7-9	TRBJ2-3	TRBD1	TGTGCCAGCAGCTCGACAGGGGGCAGTAGCACAGATACGCAGTATTTT	CASSSTGGSSTDTQYF
14	NA	TRBV7-2	TRBJ2-5	NA	TGTGCCAGCAGCCTAGGGGCCCAACAAGAGACCCAGTACTTC	CASSLGAQQETQYF
15	few	TRBV9	TRBJ1-2	TRBD1	TGTGCCAGCAGCGACGGACAGGGGGTAAACTATGGCTACACCTTC	CASSDGQGVNYGYTF
15	NA	TRBV5-1	TRBJ1-3	NA	TGCGCCAGCAGCTTGGACAGAATTTCTGGAAACACCATATATTTT	CASSLDRISGNTIYF